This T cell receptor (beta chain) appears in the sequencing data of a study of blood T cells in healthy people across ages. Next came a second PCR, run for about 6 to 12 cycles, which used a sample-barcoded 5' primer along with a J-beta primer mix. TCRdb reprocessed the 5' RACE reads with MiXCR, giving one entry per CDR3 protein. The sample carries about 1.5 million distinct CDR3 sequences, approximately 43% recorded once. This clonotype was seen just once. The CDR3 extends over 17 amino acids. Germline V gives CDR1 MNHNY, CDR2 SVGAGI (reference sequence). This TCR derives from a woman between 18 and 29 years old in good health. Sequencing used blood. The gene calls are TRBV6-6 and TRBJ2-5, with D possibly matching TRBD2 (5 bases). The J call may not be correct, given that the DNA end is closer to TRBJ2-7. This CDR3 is CASSPRPRATNNYEQYF. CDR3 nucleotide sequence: TGTGCCAGCAGCCCACGACCGCGGGCGACGAACAATTACGAGCAGTACTTC.